The 12 T cell receptor beta chains given below trace back to one sample, sequenced in a study of T cells expressing NK-cell markers. TCRdb reworked the 5' RACE reads into one entry per CDR3 protein, no DNA. The ten top clones account for around 5.2%, within a sample of 350,000 to 450,000 distinct CDR3 sequences. Source material: blood T cells: a sorted CD56 or NKG2C T cell subset, CD4+ or CD8+ T cells, or bulk PBMC T cells (not recorded which). These receptors were collected from a man aged 18-75 years in good health.

This rearrangement joins TRBV25-1 to TRBJ1-2. CDR1 and CDR2 from the germline V gene are MGHDK and SYGVNS. The CDR3 has 13 amino acids. This CDR3 is CASSRFGLAGYTF.

This sequence joins TRBV14 and TRBJ2-3; no DNA is available, so the TRBD2 call from TCRdb remains unchecked. The CDR3 has 16 amino acids. Germline CDR1 SGHDN, CDR2 FVKESK. The CDR3 protein is CASSRTRGGGTDTQYF.

The chain combines TRBV5-1 with TRBJ2-3; the TCRdb D gene call, TRBD2, has no DNA to confirm it. The CDR3 totals 17 residues. Germline V gene data show CDR1 as SGHRS and CDR2 as YFSETQ. The CDR3: CASSLEGPAGGADTQYF.

The V and J genes are TRBV6-1 and TRBJ2-7. The CDR3 is made up of 15 amino acids. From germline, CDR1 is MNHNS and CDR2 SASEGT. CDR3 sequence: CASSPNSATRGEQYF.

The chain employs TRBV3-1 and TRBJ2-7. Per the germline V gene, CDR1 is LGHDT and CDR2 is YNNKEL (reference sequence). The CDR3 runs 15 residues. CDR3 loop: CASSRGPRSSYEQYF.

This chain joins TRBV6-1 and TRBJ2-1; the D gene TCRdb calls, TRBD1, cannot be checked with no DNA. CDR1 and CDR2 from the germline V gene are MNHNS and SASEGT. The CDR3 loop spans 13 amino acids. CDR3: CASSVKNTGQQFF.

The V and J genes are TRBV12-3 or TRBV12-4 and TRBJ2-7; TCRdb gives TRBD1 as the D gene, but with no DNA this cannot be confirmed. The CDR3 loop spans 15 amino acids. The CDR3 sequence: CASSLYGQGANEQYF.

The gene calls are TRBV5-1 and TRBJ2-1; TCRdb's D call of TRBD2 is untestable without DNA. Germline CDR1 reads SGHRS; CDR2 reads YFSETQ. There are 20 residues in the CDR3. The CDR3 sequence: CASSLGNGLAGVFVSNEQFF.

The chain joins TRBV12-3 or TRBV12-4 to TRBJ2-3; no DNA is available, so the TRBD2 call from TCRdb remains unchecked. This CDR3 is 14 amino acids long. CDR3 protein: CASRRGTRLGTQYF.

The chain is built from TRBV9 and TRBJ1-2. Germline CDR1 reads SGDLS; CDR2 reads YYNGEE. This CDR3 is 14 amino acids long. CDR3 amino acids: CASSVGRRYNGYTF.

The chain couples TRBV4-1 to TRBJ2-2; TCRdb picks TRBD1, but there is no DNA to check that call. This CDR3 spans 21 amino acids. Germline V lookup: CDR1 MGHRA, CDR2 YSYEKL. CDR3 region: CASSQAYRSPRDISNTGELFF.

This chain connects TRBV20-1 to TRBJ2-1; the TCRdb call, TRBD1, lacks DNA for checking. This CDR3 spans 15 amino acids. The germline CDR1 and CDR2 sequences are DFQATT and SNEGSKA (reference sequence). The CDR3 sequence: CSARTMGTARNEQFF.